This T cell receptor beta chain originates from a study of blood T cell repertoires in COVID-19. Whole-study context: Samples came from the United States, Italy and Spain, spanning acute and convalescent COVID-19.

The CDR3 consists of 13 residues. V was trimmed by 4 bases and J by 1 base, leaving 7 bases between them. Germline CDR1 is MNHNY and CDR2 is SVGAGI (reference sequence). The table came from immunoSEQ multiplex PCR; TCRdb's copy has only in-frame clones and leaves some out. The sample includes some 160,000 clones, more than 75% of them seen just once. This clone was seen just once. This TCR was recovered from a young man with COVID-19, enrolled during active disease. J is TRBJ1-1 and V is TRBV6-6, with TRBD1 as a possible D gene (6 bases). The sample was peripheral blood. CDR3 DNA: TGTGCCAGCAGTTCACAGGGGAACACTGAAGCTTTCTTT. This encodes CASSSQGNTEAFF.